These 21 T cell receptor beta chains originate from one sample sequenced in a study of neurological immune-mediated disorders. TCRdb processed the 5' RACE reads anew with MiXCR; each CDR3 protein has one entry. The sample comprises roughly 80,000 distinct CDR3 sequences, 10% of which are singletons, and around 1.8% rests with the top ten. Sequenced: PBMCs. Receptor source: a man aged 40-49 years in good health.

This clonotype showed up many times. The rearrangement uses TRBV2 and TRBJ1-3, with D possibly being TRBD1 (5 bases). Germline CDR1 and CDR2: SNHLY and FYNNEI. The CDR3 runs to 14 residues. V was clipped by 4 bases and J by 3 bases, with 10 bases between them. CDR3 nucleotide sequence: TGTGCCAGCAGTGGGGACGCGATTGGAAACACCATATATTTT. Its protein is CASSGDAIGNTIYF. Drawing the rest from reference TRBV2 and TRBJ1-3, the complete variable domain is EPEVTQTPSHQVTQMGQEVILRCVPISNHLYFYWYRQILGQKVEFLVSFYNNEISEKSEIFDDQFSVERPDGSNFTLKIRSTKLEDSAMYFCASSGDAIGNTIYFGEGSWLTVV.

On this clonotype itself: This sequence may be a read error, since a much larger clone differs from it by one base. The missing conserved phenylalanine or tryptophan at the end of this CDR3 makes a read error likely. The chain carries TRBV29-1 and TRBJ1-3; D uncertain. The V end lost 4 bases, the J end lost 0 bases, and 10 bases lay between the germline ends. This CDR3 spans 14 amino acids. CDR1 is SQVTM and CDR2 is ANQGSEA in the germline V gene. CDR3 protein: CSVVDWGSGNTIYL. As DNA, the CDR3 is TGCAGCGTTGTCGACTGGGGCTCTGGAAACACCATATATTTA.

This clonotype has ten or more counts. This chain uses TRBV20-1 with TRBJ2-5, with TRBD2 identical over 7 bases. Germline values: CDR1 DFQATT, CDR2 SNEGSKA (reference sequence). This CDR3 is built from 13 residues. J lost 3 bases, V lost 1 base, and 2 bases had no gene match. The CDR3 DNA sequence: TGCAGTGCTAGAGGACTAGCAAAAGAGACCCAGTACTTC. Protein product: CSARGLAKETQYF.

This clonotype was observed many times. The chain carries TRBV11-2 and TRBJ2-2; 8 bases map to TRBD1. V was pared by 3 bases and J by 1 base, with 4 bases of the junction left unmatched. The germline V gene encodes CDR1 SGHAT and CDR2 FQNNGV. This CDR3 region has 16 residues. CDR3 loop: CASSFTGGRNTGELFF. The DNA for the CDR3 is TGTGCCAGCAGCTTTACAGGGGGTAGGAACACCGGGGAGCTGTTTTTT.

This clonotype was counted many times. The chain employs TRBV24-1 and TRBJ1-2; TRBD1 is a possible D gene (5 bases). CDR1 and CDR2 (germline): KGHDR, SFDVKD. The CDR3 loop spans 14 amino acids. Trimming took off 3 bases at V and 4 bases at J, with 11 bases between the two ends. The CDR3 loop is CATSDPSGGYGYTF. For the CDR3, the DNA is TGTGCCACCAGTGATCCCTCCGGGGGCTATGGCTACACCTTC.

This clonotype was recorded many times. The chain recombines TRBV3-1 with TRBJ1-1; 8 positions agree with TRBD1. V dropped 4 bases and J dropped 1; count of bases not matched to a gene: 5. Per the germline V gene, CDR1 is LGHDT and CDR2 is YNNKEL (reference sequence). The CDR3 spans 15 residues. CDR3 DNA sequence: TGTGCCAGCAGCCTAATAGGACAGGGGAACACTGAAGCTTTCTTT. It translates to CASSLIGQGNTEAFF.

The chain's CDR3 is CASSLSLGQSLTEAFF. As DNA, the CDR3 is TGCGCCAGCAGCTTGTCTTTAGGACAGAGTCTCACTGAAGCTTTCTTT. The rearrangement joins TRBV5-1 to TRBJ1-1; tentative D call: TRBD1 (6 bases). Germline V CDR1 and CDR2: SGHRS, YFSETQ. This CDR3 spans 16 amino acids. Trimming removed 1 base at V and 4 bases at J, with 17 bases between.

The V and J genes are TRBV20-1 and TRBJ2-3, with 11 positions matching TRBD2. Looked up from germline, CDR1 is DFQATT and CDR2 is SNEGSKA (reference sequence). The CDR3 totals 14 residues. J lost 6 bases, V lost 5 bases, and 7 bases had no gene match. DNA of the CDR3: TGCAGTGCTTGGTCTAGCGGGGGGTGGGATACGCAGTATTTT. Its translation is CSAWSSGGWDTQYF.

The table lists this clonotype with many counts. The chain links TRBV10-3 to TRBJ2-5, with 10 bases identical to TRBD2. The CDR3 covers 13 residues. Germline V gives CDR1 ENHRY, CDR2 SYGVKD. Trimming took 8 bases from V and 7 from J; bases not matched to a gene: 7. CDR3 coding DNA: TGTGCCATCGGGACTAGCGCAATTGGGACCCAGTACTTC. Encoded protein: CAIGTSAIGTQYF.

This clonotype was seen at least ten times. The chain joins TRBV18 to TRBJ2-1; TRBD2 matches at 10 bases. V lost 6 bases and J lost 4; bases outside the gene matches: 6. Per the germline V gene, CDR1 is KGHSH and CDR2 is LQKENI. This CDR3 is built from 15 residues. The CDR3 spells CASSALAGVYNEQFF. The CDR3 coding sequence is TGTGCCAGCTCGGCCCTAGCGGGAGTTTACAATGAGCAGTTCTTC.

This clonotype was picked up many times. The gene calls are TRBV28 and TRBJ2-7; TRBD1 might be the D (6 bases). Germline V gene sequence: CDR1 MDHEN, CDR2 SYDVKM. V was pared by 8 bases and J by 0 bases, with 8 bases between. CDR3 length equals 12 residues. The CDR3 loop reads CASRTVSYEQYF. CDR3 nucleotide sequence: TGTGCCAGCCGGACAGTCTCCTACGAGCAGTACTTC.

The CDR3 loop reads CASSLDLGPIGELFF. The DNA of the CDR3 is TGTGCCAGCAGCTTGGATCTAGGGCCCATCGGGGAGCTGTTTTTT. The rearrangement uses TRBV7-9 and TRBJ2-2, with D unresolved. V was shortened by 3 bases and J by 7 bases, with 15 bases between the two germline ends. The CDR3 is 15 amino acids. Germline CDR1 is SEHNR and CDR2 is FQNEAQ (reference sequence).

At least ten counts were recorded for this clonotype. This chain uses TRBV6-5 with TRBJ1-1; TRBD1 is a possible D gene (6 bases). From germline, CDR1 is MNHEY and CDR2 SVGAGI. The CDR3 spans 11 residues. Trimming cost V 4 bases and J 6 bases, with 6 bases left between them. Here the CDR3 DNA reads TGTGCCAGCAGTTGGGGGCCTGAAGCTTTCTTT. This encodes CASSWGPEAFF.

Of note for this clonotype: Since a much larger clone is just one base distant, this may be a read error. The chain joins TRBV6-5 to TRBJ2-1; D not certain. The CDR3 runs to 16 residues. Germline assignment: CDR1 MNHEY and CDR2 SVGAGI. The V end was cut by 6 bases, the J end by 6 bases, with 21 bases between. CDR3 residues: CASSRPSSSPRNEQFF. The DNA of the CDR3 is TGTGCCAGCAGCCGTCCGTCATCTAGTCCCCGCAATGAGCAGTTCTTC.

The V call is TRBV10-2, the J call TRBJ2-7; D not certain. CDR3 size: 13 residues. Trimming took 6 bases from V and 7 from J, leaving 16 bases between them. Germline-derived CDR1 and CDR2 are WSHSY and SAAADI. The CDR3 DNA follows: TGCGCCAGCAGGTCCAGAGATAAGGAAGAGCAGTACTTC. As protein: CASRSRDKEEQYF.

This clonotype was counted ten times or more. DNA of the CDR3: TGCAGCGTTGAAGATCCAGGCTTCTATGGCTACACCTTC. Translating gives CSVEDPGFYGYTF. This chain joins TRBV29-1 and TRBJ1-2; D ambiguous. Trimming removed 0 bases from V and 4 bases from J, with 9 bases in between. Germline CDR1 and CDR2: SQVTM and ANQGSEA. This CDR3 has 13 residues.

This clonotype was seen at least ten times. The chain recombines TRBV6-6 with TRBJ2-1; D is tentatively TRBD1 or TRBD2 (6 bases each). V lost 2 bases and J lost 10, with 9 bases in between. The germline gives CDR1 MNHNY, CDR2 SVGAGI (reference sequence). The CDR3 has 12 residues. CDR3 sequence reads: CASSYVGGEQFF. The CDR3 nucleotides are TGTGCCAGCAGTTACGTAGGGGGGGAGCAGTTCTTC.

This clonotype was counted a few times. The rearrangement links TRBV6-5 to TRBJ2-2, with 9 bases that match TRBD1. CDR3 length equals 15 residues. With 6 bases clipped from V and 6 bases from J, the junction kept 8 bases outside the gene matches. Per germline, CDR1 MNHEY and CDR2 SVGAGI. CDR3 loop: CASRISGQGAGELFF. Here the CDR3 DNA reads TGTGCCAGCAGGATATCGGGACAGGGCGCCGGGGAGCTGTTTTTT.

At least ten counts were recorded for this clonotype. This chain joins TRBV3-1 and TRBJ2-5; TRBD2 agrees at 7 bases. V was pared by 5 bases and J by 8 bases, with 8 bases of the junction left unmatched. Germline CDR1 reads LGHDT; CDR2 reads YNNKEL (reference sequence). The CDR3 has 13 residues. CDR3: CASSTRTSSTQYF. CDR3 nucleotide sequence: TGTGCCAGCAGCACCCGGACTAGTAGTACCCAGTACTTC.

The V gene is TRBV20-1, the J gene TRBJ2-7; 7 bases are a match to TRBD1. CDR1 and CDR2 from the germline V gene are DFQATT and SNEGSKA (reference sequence). This CDR3 comprises 12 residues. Trimming removed 3 bases from V and 4 bases from J; junction bases left unmatched: 3. The CDR3 spells CSARTGWYEQYF. CDR3 bases: TGCAGTGCTAGGACAGGGTGGTACGAGCAGTACTTC.

Regarding this clonotype: A much larger clone sits a single nucleotide away, making a read error possible. This sequence joins TRBV10-3 and TRBJ1-1; no definite D call. The CDR3 extends over 12 amino acids. Germline V gene sequence: CDR1 ENHRY, CDR2 SYGVKD. The CDR3 DNA reads TGTGCCATCAGGGAGTCGCCCACTGAAGCTTTCTTT. Its protein product is CAIRESPTEAFF.